This TCR beta chain came from a study of blood T cell repertoires in COVID-19. The CDR3 length is 13 residues. CDR1 and CDR2 from the germline V gene are MNHEY and SVGAGI. Losses at the gene ends were 5 bases for V and 4 bases for J; bases not matched to a gene: 3. Per the original data handling: Counts of nucleated cells, estimated from reference gene primer amplification, were obtained. Only in-frame clones appear in the TCRdb table, and some are missing; sequencing was by immunoSEQ multiplex PCR. That table gives V, J and clone size, and the DNA gave D and trimming. The top ten clones hold approximately 2.4% of a sample with around 400,000 clones, over 75% of them seen once.

Sequencing was performed on peripheral blood. This chain links TRBV6-5 with TRBJ2-5; 8 nucleotides line up with TRBD1. The origin of this receptor is a woman in her sixties with COVID-19, enrolled during active disease. The CDR3 DNA is TGTGCCAGCAGTCGGACAGGGAGAGAGACCCAGTACTTC. This codes for CASSRTGRETQYF.